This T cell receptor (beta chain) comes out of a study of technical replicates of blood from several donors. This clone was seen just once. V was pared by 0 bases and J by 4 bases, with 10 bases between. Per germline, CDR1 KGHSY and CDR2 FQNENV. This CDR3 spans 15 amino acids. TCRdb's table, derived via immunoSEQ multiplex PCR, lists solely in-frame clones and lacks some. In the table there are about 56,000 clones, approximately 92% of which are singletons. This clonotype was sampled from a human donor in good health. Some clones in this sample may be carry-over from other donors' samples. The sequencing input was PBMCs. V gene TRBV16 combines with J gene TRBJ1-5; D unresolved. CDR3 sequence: CASSQSGRANQPQHF. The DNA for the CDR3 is TGTGCCAGCAGCCAATCTGGGCGGGCGAATCAGCCCCAGCATTTT.